Each of the 30 T cell receptor beta chains below was sequenced from the same sample in a study of T cells in Graves' hyperthyroidism and ophthalmopathy. Amplification of TCR beta CDR3 regions was performed using RNA transcripts as template. HTBI primers were used for first-round RT-PCR of the TCR CDR3. TCRdb redid the calling of the multiplex PCR reads with MiXCR, one entry per CDR3 protein. The profile shows some 560,000 distinct CDR3 sequences, 13% to 15% of them singletons. Sample: blood. The receptor set was obtained from a woman aged 40-49 years with Graves' hyperthyroidism.

The chain has TRBV7-8 and TRBJ2-2, with D uncertain. Germline values: CDR1 SGHVS, CDR2 FQNEAQ. Trimming took 1 base from V and 8 from J, leaving 14 bases between them. The CDR3 has 15 residues. CDR3 DNA sequence: TGTGCCAGCAGCTTAGACAGTCCCGGCACTGGGGAGCTGTTTTTT. It translates to CASSLDSPGTGELFF.

This clonotype was picked up one time. A much larger clone lies one base from this, so it may be a read error. The chain joins TRBV6-1 to TRBJ1-2; 9 bases are a match to TRBD1. The CDR3 is 13 amino acids. CDR1 and CDR2 from the germline V gene are MNHNS and SASEGT. The DNA of the CDR3 is TGTGCCAGCAGTGAAGCCGGACAGGGGACCTACGCCTTC. Its protein is CASSEAGQGTYAF.

The genes are TRBV28 and TRBJ2-5; maybe TRBD1 (6 bases). V lost 8 bases and J lost 5, with 15 bases in between. Germline values: CDR1 MDHEN, CDR2 SYDVKM. The CDR3 consists of 13 residues. CDR3 in amino acids: CASGGHLLETQYF. CDR3 sequence (DNA): TGTGCCAGCGGGGGACACTTACTGGAGACCCAGTACTTC.

In this sample, this clonotype turned up many times. This chain uses TRBV27 with TRBJ2-7, with 8 bases matching TRBD2. CDR1 is MNHEY, CDR2 SMNVEV, per germline (reference sequence). The CDR3 is 14 amino acids. Trimming removed 8 bases from V and 3 bases from J; junction bases left unmatched: 9. The CDR3 DNA reads TGTGCCAGCCGGTCTGCGGGAGGACGCTACGAGCAGTACTTC. This encodes CASRSAGGRYEQYF.

V is TRBV14 and J is TRBJ2-1; weak D call: TRBD1 (6 bases). Trimming took off 4 bases at V and 9 bases at J, with 13 bases between the two ends. Looked up from germline, CDR1 is SGHDN and CDR2 is FVKESK. The CDR3 covers 13 residues. As DNA, the CDR3 is TGTGCCAGCAGCCGAATACAGGGCGGTGAGCAGTTCTTC. It codes for CASSRIQGGEQFF.

The rearrangement links TRBV9 to TRBJ2-1; D gene ambiguous. Trimming cost V 4 bases and J 5 bases, with 19 bases left between them. CDR3 size: 16 residues. Germline V gene sequence: CDR1 SGDLS, CDR2 YYNGEE. The CDR3 protein is CASSPRDWEENNEQFF. CDR3 bases: TGTGCCAGCAGCCCACGAGACTGGGAAGAGAACAATGAGCAGTTCTTC.

At least ten counts were recorded for this clonotype. The J gene is TRBJ2-1, the V gene TRBV29-1; 10 bases map to TRBD2. J lost 8 bases, V lost 3 bases, and 1 base had no gene match. This CDR3 contains 12 residues. Per germline, CDR1 SQVTM and CDR2 ANQGSEA. The CDR3, as DNA: TGCAGCGTTGATCTAGCGGGAGATGAGCAGTTCTTC. It is translated as CSVDLAGDEQFF.

There are many counts of this clonotype. This rearrangement joins TRBV28 to TRBJ2-3; 7 bases map to TRBD2. In germline, CDR1 is MDHEN, CDR2 SYDVKM. CDR3 size: 16 residues. The junction had 8 bases not matched to a gene; V was cut back by 5 bases and J by 0 bases. The CDR3 loop reads CASSQRTSPSTDTQYF. The CDR3 DNA is TGTGCCAGCAGTCAAAGGACTAGTCCTAGCACAGATACGCAGTATTTT.

The rearrangement joins TRBV27 to TRBJ2-1; TRBD1 agrees at 7 bases. The CDR3 totals 13 residues. V dropped 8 bases and J dropped 3; count of bases not matched to a gene: 4. Germline V gives CDR1 MNHEY, CDR2 SMNVEV (reference sequence). DNA for the CDR3: TGTGCCAGCGCCAACAGGGGCTACAATGAGCAGTTCTTC. This encodes CASANRGYNEQFF.

This clonotype came up a few times. This chain joins TRBV9 and TRBJ2-5; D not certain. Germline CDR1 reads SGDLS; CDR2 reads YYNGEE. Trimming shortened V by 1 base and J by 1 base, and 5 bases separated the two germline ends. There are 13 residues in the CDR3. The CDR3 loop is CASSVSPQETQYF. The CDR3 bases are TGTGCCAGCAGCGTAAGTCCCCAAGAGACCCAGTACTTC.

This clonotype was picked up many times. The CDR3 nucleotides are TGTGCCAGCAGTTACGCCGGCCGTGATCAGCCCCAGCATTTT. It yields the protein CASSYAGRDQPQHF. V and J are TRBV6-5 and TRBJ1-5; no reliable D call. The CDR3 has 14 amino acids. With 2 bases removed from V and 5 bases from J, the gap between germline ends came to 10 bases. Germline V CDR1 and CDR2: MNHEY, SVGAGI.

In this sample, this clonotype turned up many times. The CDR3 loop reads CSARVAGVSYEQYF. In DNA, the CDR3 is TGCAGTGCTAGAGTAGCGGGAGTATCCTACGAGCAGTACTTC. The V call is TRBV20-1, the J call TRBJ2-7, with 9 bases lining up with TRBD2. Trimming took 1 base from V and 1 from J; bases not matched to a gene: 2. CDR3 length equals 14 residues. Germline CDR1 and CDR2: DFQATT and SNEGSKA (reference sequence).

The chain joins TRBV6-1 to TRBJ2-2; D uncertain. Germline V CDR1 and CDR2: MNHNS, SASEGT. Trimming left V 3 bases short and J 4 bases short, with 6 bases between. This CDR3 has 13 amino acids. The chain's CDR3 is CASSDGVTGELFF. The CDR3, as DNA: TGTGCCAGCAGTGATGGGGTCACCGGGGAGCTGTTTTTT.

The sample holds many counts of this clonotype. The germline gene is not matched at one end of the junction; a read error may be the cause. This rearrangement joins TRBV28 to TRBJ2-7, with a tentative D call TRBD1 (5 bases). CDR1 MDHEN and CDR2 SYDVKM come from the germline V gene. The CDR3 has 15 amino acids. The CDR3 sequence is CASRDYGQLSHEQYF. The CDR3 nucleotides read TGTGCCAGCAGGGATTACGGACAACTCTCCCACGAGCAGTACTTC. The whole variable domain, remainder taken from reference TRBV28 and TRBJ2-7, is DVKVTQSSRYLVKRTGEKVFLECVQDMDHENMFWYRQDPGLGLRLIYFSYDVKMKEKGDIPEGYSVSREKKERFSLILESASTNQTSMYLCASRDYGQLSHEQYFGPGTRLTVT.

This chain uses TRBV28 with TRBJ2-2, with 8 bases aligning to TRBD1. Trimming at V came to 5 bases and at J to 5 bases, leaving 13 bases not matched to a gene. CDR3 length: 17 residues. Germline values: CDR1 MDHEN, CDR2 SYDVKM. CDR3: CASSPIPGQEKTGELFF. The CDR3 bases are TGTGCCAGCAGTCCTATACCGGGACAGGAAAAGACCGGGGAGCTGTTTTTT.

The chain links TRBV15 to TRBJ2-3, with TRBD2 matching 11 bases. CDR1 is LNHNV and CDR2 is YYDKDF in the germline V gene (reference sequence). Unmatched junction bases numbered 6, after V lost 2 bases and J lost 8 bases. The CDR3 has 15 residues. CDR3 coding DNA: TGTGCCACCAGCAGATCCGGGACTAGCGGAAGTACGCAGTATTTT. Its protein product is CATSRSGTSGSTQYF.

This chain joins TRBV28 and TRBJ1-4; TRBD1 is a possible D gene (6 bases). The V and J ends lost 2 bases and 10 bases respectively, with 14 bases between them. Per the germline V gene, CDR1 is MDHEN and CDR2 is SYDVKM. The CDR3 is made up of 14 amino acids. In DNA, the CDR3 is TGTGCCAGCAGTTTAAATGGAGGGGGGGCAAAACTGTTTTTT. Amino acid sequence: CASSLNGGGAKLFF.

The chain carries TRBV18 and TRBJ2-7, with TRBD1 matching over 7 bases. Germline loops: CDR1 KGHSH, CDR2 LQKENI. CDR3 length equals 16 residues. The junction had 10 bases not matched to a gene; V was cut back by 5 bases and J by 0 bases. The CDR3 DNA reads TGTGCCAGCTCAATATCCCCGCCAGGGGGCTCCTACGAGCAGTACTTC. Translation gives CASSISPPGGSYEQYF.

This clonotype was seen ten or more times. The chain recombines TRBV6-2 or TRBV6-3 with TRBJ2-1; TRBD2 matches 15 bases. CDR3 size: 20 residues. CDR1 is MNHEY and CDR2 is SVGEGT in the germline V gene. V shed 0 bases and J 0 bases; nucleotides not matched to a gene: 6. CDR3 nucleotides: TGTGCCAGCAGTTACTCGAAAGGGACTAGCGGGAGGAGCTCCTACAATGAGCAGTTCTTC. This translates into CASSYSKGTSGRSSYNEQFF.

The V call is TRBV4-2, the J call TRBJ2-3, with 12 bases fitting TRBD2. V shed 4 bases, J shed 6 bases, and the junction held 8 bases outside the gene matches. The CDR3 extends over 16 amino acids. Germline CDR1 is LGHNA and CDR2 is YNFKEQ. CDR3 nucleotide sequence: TGTGCCAGCAGCCCCAGACTAGCGGGAGAAAGGGATACGCAGTATTTT. As protein: CASSPRLAGERDTQYF.

V gene TRBV19 combines with J gene TRBJ2-1; no definite D call. V lost 3 bases to trimming and J lost 7 bases, with 10 bases between them. Germline assignment: CDR1 LNHDA and CDR2 SQIVND (reference sequence). The CDR3 loop spans 13 amino acids. In DNA form, the CDR3 reads TGTGCCAGTAGTATTGCGGAGTGGAATGAGCAGTTCTTC. Protein: CASSIAEWNEQFF.

The chain employs TRBV3-1 and TRBJ1-4; no clear D gene. The CDR3 has 19 amino acids. The V end lost 0 bases, the J end lost 0 bases, and 17 bases lay between the germline ends. Germline values: CDR1 LGHDT, CDR2 YNNKEL (reference sequence). This CDR3 reads CASSQELMDFRATNEKLFF. CDR3 DNA sequence: TGTGCCAGCAGCCAAGAACTGATGGACTTTCGTGCAACTAATGAAAAACTGTTTTTT.

This clonotype appeared many times. This sequence joins TRBV19 and TRBJ1-1, with D tentatively TRBD1 (5 bases). The CDR3 has 14 residues. The germline gives CDR1 LNHDA, CDR2 SQIVND (reference sequence). The V gene lost 3 bases and the J gene lost 4 bases, with 12 bases spanning the gap. Here the CDR3 reads CASSIEGTGTEAFF. CDR3 in DNA: TGTGCCAGTAGTATTGAGGGGACTGGCACTGAAGCTTTCTTT.

This clonotype was counted ten times or more. The CDR3 coding sequence is TGTGCCAGCAGCTTATGGGTCGGCTACGAGCAGTACTTC. It yields the protein CASSLWVGYEQYF. The chain employs TRBV7-2 and TRBJ2-7; D gene ambiguous. Germline V CDR1 and CDR2: SGHTA, FQGNSA. This CDR3 is 13 amino acids long. V gave up 2 bases and J gave up 3 bases, with 8 bases separating them.

This clonotype came up a few times. The J gene is TRBJ1-1, the V gene TRBV20-1; D perhaps matches TRBD1 (5 bases). The CDR3 contains 17 residues. V shed 3 bases and J shed 0 bases, with 20 bases lying between them. The germline V gene has CDR1 DFQATT and CDR2 SNEGSKA (reference sequence). The CDR3 nucleotides are TGCAGTGCTAGGTCCCTCCCCACCCGACAGTTGAACACTGAAGCTTTCTTT. It codes for CSARSLPTRQLNTEAFF.

J is TRBJ1-6 and V is TRBV6-5; a possible D gene is TRBD1 (6 bases). The V gene lost 0 bases and the J gene lost 5 bases, with 14 bases spanning the gap. CDR1 is MNHEY and CDR2 is SVGAGI in the germline V gene. The CDR3 length is 17 residues. DNA for the CDR3: TGTGCCAGCAGTTACTCGGTTCGGGGACAAAATAATTCACCCCTCCACTTT. Encoded protein: CASSYSVRGQNNSPLHF.

The table lists this clonotype with many counts. V and J are TRBV30 and TRBJ1-1; D is ambiguous. This CDR3 has 11 amino acids. V lost 5 bases to trimming and J lost 5 bases, with 9 bases between them. Germline V gene lookup returns CDR1 GTSNPN and CDR2 SVGIG (reference sequence). For the CDR3, the DNA is TGTGCCTGGCATAAATCGACTGAAGCTTTCTTT. This gives the protein CAWHKSTEAFF. Variable domain in full (rest from reference TRBV30 and TRBJ1-1): SQTIHQWPATLVQPVGSPLSLECTVEGTSNPNLYWYRQAAGRGLQLLFYSVGIGQISSEVPQNLSASRPQDRQFILSSKKLLLSDSGFYLCAWHKSTEAFFGQGTRLTVV.

There are many counts of this clonotype. V gene TRBV3-1 combines with J gene TRBJ2-2, with D hard to call. The CDR3 covers 18 residues. Germline CDR1 is LGHDT and CDR2 is YNNKEL (reference sequence). The V and J ends lost 0 bases and 0 bases respectively, with 14 bases between them. The CDR3 sequence: CASSQEYSLFANTGELFF. The CDR3 DNA is TGTGCCAGCAGCCAAGAGTACAGCCTGTTCGCGAACACCGGGGAGCTGTTTTTT.

The chain employs TRBV9 and TRBJ1-1; D is uncertain. Per germline, CDR1 SGDLS and CDR2 YYNGEE. The CDR3 contains 15 residues. Between the trimmed V and J ends, which lost 3 bases and 2 bases, there was a span of 14 bases. The CDR3 reads CASSGGREGNTEAFF. As DNA, the CDR3 is TGTGCCAGCAGCGGAGGGAGGGAGGGTAACACTGAAGCTTTCTTT. Based on the CDR3 plus reference TRBV9 and TRBJ1-1, the full variable domain is DSGVTQTPKHLITATGQRVTLRCSPRSGDLSVYWYQQSLDQGLQFLIQYYNGEERAKGNILERFSAQQFPDLHSELNLSSLELGDSALYFCASSGGREGNTEAFFGQGTRLTVV.

This clonotype occurred many times. The chain joins TRBV7-9 to TRBJ1-4; D call uncertain. The ends were cut back, 3 bases at V and 0 bases at J, with 11 bases in the middle. This CDR3 is built from 16 residues. CDR1 and CDR2 (germline): SEHNR, FQNEAQ (reference sequence). In nucleotides, the CDR3 is TGTGCCAGCAGCTTTGGAAAGGCCGCAACTAATGAAAAACTGTTTTTT. Amino acid sequence: CASSFGKAATNEKLFF.